Below are 25 T cell receptor beta chains sequenced from a single sample in a study of human T cells and chemical hapten exposure. TCRdb re-called the RACE reads with MiXCR, one entry per CDR3 protein. The data show some 350,000 distinct CDR3 sequences, with roughly 6.3% seen just once and around 6.1% held by the top ten. As to time point: patch test 2, 6 weeks after DPC sensitization. Documented treatment: therapeutic diphenylcyclopropenone sensitization with weekly scalp DPC. Source: whole blood, taken in connection with sensitization to the hapten diphenylcyclopropenone (DPC). The receptors were gathered from a woman under 30 with alopecia areata. Some clones in this sample may be carry-over from other donors' samples.

The sample holds a few counts of this clonotype. This rearrangement joins TRBV6-5 to TRBJ1-2, with 7 bases fitting TRBD1. The V gene's germline CDR1 is MNHEY and CDR2 SVGAGI. V shed 10 bases, J shed 6 bases, and the junction held 14 bases outside the gene matches. The CDR3 runs 14 residues. Here the CDR3 DNA reads TGTGCCACGGGTAGCAACAGGGGAGGGAATGGCTACACCTTC. The encoded protein is CATGSNRGGNGYTF.

This clonotype occurred many times. V and J are TRBV20-1 and TRBJ2-5; 10 nucleotides line up with TRBD2. J lost 0 bases, V lost 5 bases, and 3 bases had no gene match. Looked up from germline, CDR1 is DFQATT and CDR2 is SNEGSKA (reference sequence). The CDR3 contains 14 residues. CDR3 nucleotide sequence: TGCAGTGCTCCCGGGACTAGCGACCAAGAGACCCAGTACTTC. Its translation is CSAPGTSDQETQYF.

This clonotype has only a few counts. The chain carries TRBV12-3 or TRBV12-4 and TRBJ2-2; 8 bases are shared with TRBD2. The CDR3 extends over 17 amino acids. V lost 6 bases to trimming and J lost 3 bases; unmatched junction nucleotides: 12. The CDR3 reads CASSRPKSGGDTGELFF. The CDR3 region has the DNA TGTGCCAGCAGCCGACCCAAAAGCGGGGGCGACACCGGGGAGCTGTTTTTT.

This clonotype has more than one count but fewer than ten. The V call is TRBV4-3, the J call TRBJ2-7; D perhaps matches TRBD2 (6 bases). The CDR3 is 15 residues long. The germline V gene has CDR1 LGHNA and CDR2 YSLEER. V lost 3 bases to trimming and J lost 5 bases, with 17 bases between them. The CDR3 is CASSHYTGEGHEQYF. CDR3 bases: TGCGCCAGCAGCCATTACACGGGAGAGGGCCACGAGCAGTACTTC.

This clonotype was recorded at least ten times. CDR3 in amino acids: CSADGAGNTIYF. In nucleotides, the CDR3 is TGCAGCGCGGACGGGGCTGGAAACACCATATATTTT. The chain employs TRBV29-1 and TRBJ1-3, with D unclear. The V gene's germline CDR1 is SQVTM and CDR2 ANQGSEA. V lost 7 bases to trimming and J lost 2 bases, with 9 bases between them. The CDR3 length is 12 residues.

This clonotype was seen ten or more times. The chain employs TRBV6-5 and TRBJ1-2; tentative D call: TRBD1 (5 bases). Per the germline V gene, CDR1 is MNHEY and CDR2 is SVGAGI. This CDR3 contains 12 residues. Trimming stripped 5 bases from V and 5 bases from J, with 9 bases between. The CDR3 DNA follows: TGTGCCAGCAGTACGGGGGAGTATGGCTACACCTTC. This sequence encodes CASSTGEYGYTF.

This clonotype was found a few times. The chain recombines TRBV4-1 with TRBJ2-7, with D perhaps matching TRBD2 (6 bases). The V gene lost 0 bases and the J gene lost 6 bases, with 15 bases spanning the gap. The germline CDR1 and CDR2 sequences are MGHRA and YSYEKL. The CDR3 is 15 amino acids. CDR3 region: CASSQESFGGSEQYF. CDR3 in DNA: TGCGCCAGCAGCCAAGAAAGTTTTGGAGGGAGCGAGCAGTACTTC.

Details on this clonotype: This may stem from a read error, because a much larger clone lies one nucleotide away. The chain is built from TRBV28 and TRBJ2-7, with TRBD1 as a possible D gene (5 bases). Germline CDR1 and CDR2: MDHEN and SYDVKM. The CDR3 length is 12 residues. V shed 6 bases and J shed 4 bases, with 10 bases lying between them. The CDR3 DNA follows: TGTGCCAGCAGCTTACAGGATTACGAGCAGTACTTC. Protein product: CASSLQDYEQYF. The whole variable domain, remainder taken from reference TRBV28 and TRBJ2-7, is DVKVTQSSRYLVKRTGEKVFLECVQDMDHENMFWYRQDPGLGLRLIYFSYDVKMKEKGDIPEGYSVSREKKERFSLILESASTNQTSMYLCASSLQDYEQYFGPGTRLTVT.

This clonotype has ten or more counts. CDR3 bases: TGTGCCAGCAGGATGGGACAGGGGGCATCCGATACGCAGTATTTT. Translation: CASRMGQGASDTQYF. The chain employs TRBV6-5 and TRBJ2-3; 12 bases are shared with TRBD1. Germline CDR1 is MNHEY and CDR2 is SVGAGI. Trimming at V came to 6 bases and at J to 6 bases, leaving 7 bases not matched to a gene. The CDR3 sequence is 15 residues long.

The CDR3 DNA reads TGTGCCAGCAGGAAGGAAACAGGGGGTTACTATGGCTACACCTTC. The encoded protein is CASRKETGGYYGYTF. This rearrangement joins TRBV28 to TRBJ1-2; 8 nucleotides agree with TRBD1. Germline loops: CDR1 MDHEN, CDR2 SYDVKM. This CDR3 spans 15 amino acids. The V and J ends lost 6 bases and 3 bases, in that order; junction bases with no gene match: 9.

This rearrangement joins TRBV4-3 to TRBJ2-7; perhaps TRBD1 as D (5 bases). V lost 4 bases and J lost 5, with 15 bases in between. CDR3 length: 14 residues. From germline, CDR1 is LGHNA and CDR2 YSLEER. CDR3 loop: CASSPSGRGHEQYF. The CDR3 nucleotides read TGCGCCAGCAGCCCTTCCGGTAGGGGCCACGAGCAGTACTTC.

This clonotype was counted only a few times. The chain joins TRBV5-6 to TRBJ2-1; unclear D gene. Trimming stripped 0 bases from V and 5 bases from J, with 6 bases between. The germline V gene encodes CDR1 SGHDT and CDR2 YYEEEE. This CDR3 comprises 13 residues. The CDR3 loop reads CASSLVQHNEQFF. The CDR3 nucleotides are TGTGCCAGCAGCTTGGTACAGCACAATGAGCAGTTCTTC.

The sample holds a few counts of this clonotype. This chain links TRBV9 with TRBJ2-1, with TRBD2 matching over 8 bases. Trimming cost V 6 bases and J 7 bases; bases outside gene matches: 12. The CDR3 extends over 15 amino acids. The germline CDR1 and CDR2 sequences are SGDLS and YYNGEE. The CDR3 coding sequence is TGTGCCAGCACCGTGGGGTGGACTAGCCAAAATGAGCAGTTCTTC. Its translation: CASTVGWTSQNEQFF.

This clonotype appeared many times. The rearrangement joins TRBV29-1 to TRBJ2-3; no clear D gene. CDR3 length: 13 amino acids. Trimming pared 5 bases from V and 4 bases from J, leaving 13 bases between. CDR1 is SQVTM and CDR2 is ANQGSEA in the germline V gene. The CDR3 region is CSVSLSDADTQYF. CDR3 DNA: TGCAGCGTTAGTCTGAGCGACGCAGATACGCAGTATTTT.

In this sample, this clonotype turned up many times. This chain joins TRBV19 and TRBJ1-5, with 10 nucleotides matching TRBD1. The V segment lost 5 bases and the J segment 7 bases; nucleotides outside the gene matches: 8. The CDR3 extends over 15 amino acids. CDR1 and CDR2 (germline): LNHDA, SQIVND (reference sequence). CDR3 nucleotide sequence: TGTGCCAGTAGTTCGGGACAGGGGTTTGGCCAGCCCCAGCATTTT. As protein: CASSSGQGFGQPQHF.

This clonotype was picked up many times. This chain joins TRBV28 and TRBJ1-5, with D tentatively TRBD1 (6 bases). V was shortened by 7 bases and J by 7 bases, with 11 bases between the two germline ends. Germline values: CDR1 MDHEN, CDR2 SYDVKM. The CDR3 sequence is 12 residues long. In DNA, the CDR3 is TGTGCCAGCAAACAGGGCCGGCAGCCCCAGCATTTT. It translates to CASKQGRQPQHF. The full variable domain, in which reference TRBV28 and TRBJ1-5 provide the parts outside the CDR3, is DVKVTQSSRYLVKRTGEKVFLECVQDMDHENMFWYRQDPGLGLRLIYFSYDVKMKEKGDIPEGYSVSREKKERFSLILESASTNQTSMYLCASKQGRQPQHFGDGTRLSIL.

This clonotype was counted ten times or more. The gene calls are TRBV4-1 and TRBJ1-2; no clear D. Per the germline V gene, CDR1 is MGHRA and CDR2 is YSYEKL. V was trimmed by 1 base and J by 2 bases, leaving 14 bases between them. The CDR3 length is 16 residues. The CDR3 DNA reads as TGCGCCAGCAGCCAAGGGATCCTGGTCTCCAACTATGGCTACACCTTC. This encodes CASSQGILVSNYGYTF.

This clonotype was seen repeatedly, ten times or more. The rearrangement uses TRBV18 and TRBJ1-4; D possibly corresponds to TRBD1 (5 bases). Trimming shortened V by 3 bases and J by 1 base, and 12 bases separated the two germline ends. In germline, CDR1 is KGHSH, CDR2 LQKENI. The CDR3 sequence is 16 residues long. CDR3 sequence reads: CASSPLLQGTNEKLFF. The CDR3 DNA is TGTGCCAGCTCACCGTTACTTCAGGGAACTAATGAAAAACTGTTTTTT.

The chain recombines TRBV20-1 with TRBJ2-7, with 12 bases fitting TRBD2. CDR1 is DFQATT and CDR2 is SNEGSKA in the germline V gene (reference sequence). CDR3 length equals 15 residues. V shed 5 bases, J shed 1 base, and the junction held 6 bases outside the gene matches. CDR3 region: CSAFSSGGASYEQYF. DNA of the CDR3: TGCAGTGCTTTTTCTAGCGGGGGGGCGTCCTACGAGCAGTACTTC.

The sample holds a few counts of this clonotype. The chain employs TRBV12-5 and TRBJ1-6, with no clear D. The ends were cut back, 1 base at V and 8 bases at J, with 0 bases in the middle. CDR1 LGHNT and CDR2 FRNRAP come from the germline V gene. The CDR3 is made up of 11 amino acids. CDR3 amino acids: CASGLDSPLHF. The CDR3 region has the DNA TGTGCTAGTGGTTTGGATTCACCCCTCCACTTT. The full variable domain, rest sourced from reference TRBV12-5 and TRBJ1-6, is DARVTQTPRHKVTEMGQEVTMRCQPILGHNTVFWYRQTMMQGLELLAYFRNRAPLDDSGMPKDRFSAEMPDATLATLKIQPSEPRDSAVYFCASGLDSPLHFGNGTRLTVT.

In this sample, this clonotype turned up many times. V usage is TRBV4-3 and J usage is TRBJ1-2; D ambiguous. There are 15 residues in the CDR3. Trimming removed 1 base at V and 2 bases at J, with 11 bases between. The germline V gene has CDR1 LGHNA and CDR2 YSLEER. Here the CDR3 DNA reads TGCGCCAGCAGCCAAGTCTGGACGGGAAACTATGGCTACACCTTC. It translates to CASSQVWTGNYGYTF.

This clonotype was recorded a few times. This chain uses TRBV6-1 with TRBJ2-3; 9 bases match TRBD1. The ends lost 4 bases at V and 4 bases at J; junction bases unmatched: 3. The germline V gene has CDR1 MNHNS and CDR2 SASEGT. The CDR3 runs to 14 residues. The CDR3 reads CASSGGQGPDTQYF. CDR3 DNA: TGTGCCAGCAGTGGGGGACAGGGCCCAGATACGCAGTATTTT.

This clonotype was recorded many times. The chain couples TRBV6-4 to TRBJ1-5; D is unresolved. The V gene's germline CDR1 is MRHNA and CDR2 SNTAGT. The CDR3 spans 13 residues. Trimming left V 3 bases short and J 0 bases short, with 3 bases between. The CDR3 DNA sequence: TGTGCCAGCAGTGAGTATAGCAATCAGCCCCAGCATTTT. Its protein is CASSEYSNQPQHF.

CDR3 bases: TGTGCCAGCAGCTGGGACAGGGCCTTATCTGAAGCTTTCTTT. It specifies CASSWDRALSEAFF. This chain uses TRBV5-6 with TRBJ1-1; 9 positions match TRBD1. The germline gives CDR1 SGHDT, CDR2 YYEEEE. The length of the CDR3 is 14 residues. V dropped 3 bases and J dropped 6; count of bases not matched to a gene: 6.

There are many counts of this clonotype. J is TRBJ2-2 and V is TRBV5-1; unclear D gene. Germline V CDR1 and CDR2: SGHRS, YFSETQ. This CDR3 spans 14 amino acids. Trimming stripped 0 bases from V and 2 bases from J, with 5 bases between. The CDR3 sequence: CASSLATNTGELFF. The CDR3 coding sequence is TGCGCCAGCAGCTTGGCGACAAACACCGGGGAGCTGTTTTTT.